These 27 T cell receptor beta chains were sequenced from one sample in a study of blood T cell repertoires in COVID-19. Using immunoSEQ multiplex PCR, the repertoire was profiled, and TCRdb retains in-frame clones only, with some absent. The profile shows some 200,000 clones, approximately 85% of them singletons. Sequencing was performed on peripheral blood. These receptors were obtained from a woman aged 45-59 years with active or convalescent COVID-19.

This chain uses TRBV27 with TRBJ1-2; D might be TRBD1 (6 bases). Germline V gene sequence: CDR1 MNHEY, CDR2 SMNVEV (reference sequence). V was trimmed by 8 bases and J by 6 bases, leaving 19 bases between them. The CDR3 is made up of 14 amino acids. CDR3 amino acids: CASARGGSLNGYTF. The CDR3 nucleotides are TGTGCCAGCGCCCGCGGGGGCAGCCTTAATGGCTACACCTTC.

The chain is built from TRBV7-2 and TRBJ2-2; D perhaps matches TRBD2 (6 bases). V was shortened by 5 bases and J by 2 bases, with 15 bases between the two germline ends. CDR1 is SGHTA, CDR2 FQGNSA, per germline. The CDR3 length is 16 residues. CDR3 in amino acids: CASSGDSGRNTGELFF. DNA for the CDR3: TGTGCCAGCAGCGGGGATAGCGGACGAAACACCGGGGAGCTGTTTTTT.

V usage is TRBV11-3 and J usage is TRBJ1-1, with 8 bases fitting TRBD1. The CDR3 runs to 16 residues. The germline V gene encodes CDR1 SGHNT and CDR2 YENEEA. With V trimmed by 5 bases and J by 4 bases, 12 bases remained unmatched. CDR3 sequence reads: CASSRSGGTGRTEAFF. In DNA form, the CDR3 reads TGTGCCAGCAGCCGCTCCGGGGGGACAGGCCGCACTGAAGCTTTCTTT.

This chain connects TRBV18 to TRBJ2-3; 8 nucleotides line up with TRBD2. The ends lost 6 bases at V and 2 bases at J; junction bases unmatched: 4. Germline CDR1 reads KGHSH; CDR2 reads LQKENI. This CDR3 contains 14 residues. The CDR3 here is CASSRGGNTDTQYF. Written as DNA, the CDR3 is TGTGCCAGCTCGCGCGGGGGGAACACAGATACGCAGTATTTT.

The chain carries TRBV5-1 and TRBJ1-3; D possibly corresponds to TRBD1 (6 bases). The CDR3 is made up of 16 amino acids. Germline V gene data show CDR1 as SGHRS and CDR2 as YFSETQ. With 4 bases removed from V and 0 bases from J, the gap between germline ends came to 14 bases. The CDR3 loop is CASSPQDRSSGNTIYF. CDR3 in DNA: TGCGCCAGCAGCCCCCAGGACAGAAGCTCTGGAAACACCATATATTTT.

In this sample, this clone turned up a few times. The chain combines TRBV15 with TRBJ2-3, with 9 bases fitting TRBD1. This CDR3 spans 15 amino acids. Germline CDR1 is LNHNV and CDR2 is YYDKDF (reference sequence). Unmatched junction bases numbered 6, after V lost 3 bases and J lost 5 bases. This CDR3 is CATSSLQGAGDTQYF. DNA of the CDR3: TGTGCCACCAGCAGCTTACAGGGGGCCGGAGATACGCAGTATTTT.

V gene TRBV6-5 combines with J gene TRBJ1-1; no clear D gene. Germline CDR1 and CDR2: MNHEY and SVGAGI. Trimming removed 6 bases at V and 0 bases at J, with 14 bases between. The CDR3 has 15 residues. DNA for the CDR3: TGTGCCAGCAGCCCCTTTATCAGCGTGAACACTGAAGCTTTCTTT. It translates to CASSPFISVNTEAFF.

The genes are TRBV6-5 and TRBJ2-1; D is undetermined. This CDR3 contains 15 residues. V lost 4 bases and J lost 2, with 12 bases in between. The germline V gene has CDR1 MNHEY and CDR2 SVGAGI. CDR3 DNA sequence: TGTGCCAGCAGTTTTCAAAAATCCCCCTACAATGAGCAGTTCTTC. This encodes CASSFQKSPYNEQFF.

The chain recombines TRBV7-9 with TRBJ1-1; possibly TRBD1 for D (6 bases). Germline V gene sequence: CDR1 SEHNR, CDR2 FQNEAQ (reference sequence). Trimming left V 4 bases short and J 11 bases short, with 17 bases between. The CDR3 runs to 13 residues. The CDR3 here is CASSSTDSQGAFF. The CDR3 DNA reads TGTGCCAGCAGCTCCACGGACAGTCAAGGCGCTTTCTTT.

V is TRBV19 and J is TRBJ1-5; D remains unclear. The CDR3 runs to 15 residues. CDR1 and CDR2 (germline): LNHDA, SQIVND (reference sequence). Trimming removed 1 base from V and 3 bases from J, with 10 bases in between. The CDR3 DNA reads as TGTGCCAGTAGTATAGTTCGCGGAAACAATCAGCCCCAGCATTTT. Its protein is CASSIVRGNNQPQHF.

This sequence joins TRBV7-8 and TRBJ1-1; D might be TRBD1 (5 bases). V was clipped by 1 base and J by 7 bases, with 16 bases between them. Germline values: CDR1 SGHVS, CDR2 FQNEAQ. The CDR3 contains 15 residues. CDR3 bases: TGTGCCAGCAGCTTAGGGGGGGGAAATGGTCTTGAAGCTTTCTTT. Translated: CASSLGGGNGLEAFF.

The genes are TRBV21-1 and TRBJ2-7; TRBD2 was called by the table and not checked on the DNA. TRBV21-1 is described as a pseudogene. The CDR3 runs to 17 residues. The CDR3 sequence: CASSKLYPRLAHYEQYF. The DNA of the CDR3 is TGTGCCAGCAGCAAATTGTACCCAAGACTAGCACACTACGAGCAGTACTTC.

The V call is TRBV5-4, the J call TRBJ1-6; D unclear. Trimming took off 7 bases at V and 10 bases at J, with 21 bases between the two ends. Germline V gene data show CDR1 as SGHNT and CDR2 as YYREEE (reference sequence). CDR3 length: 15 residues. CDR3 loop: CASGRREGVGSPLHF. DNA of the CDR3: TGTGCCAGCGGCCGGCGGGAGGGCGTTGGATCACCCCTCCACTTT.

The chain uses TRBV6-6 and TRBJ2-5; 12 nucleotides align to TRBD2. The germline CDR1 and CDR2 sequences are MNHNY and SVGAGI (reference sequence). The CDR3 runs 16 residues. With 5 bases clipped from V and 2 bases from J, the junction kept 6 bases outside the gene matches. This chain's CDR3 is CASSARTSGVQETQYF. The CDR3 DNA reads TGTGCCAGCAGTGCCCGGACTAGCGGGGTTCAAGAGACCCAGTACTTC.

The V call is TRBV28, the J call TRBJ1-6, with 10 bases aligning to TRBD1. Germline values: CDR1 MDHEN, CDR2 SYDVKM. The length of the CDR3 is 14 residues. The trim removed 9 bases at V and 10 bases at J, leaving 9 bases unmatched. The CDR3 is CASGEGQGFSPLHF. The CDR3 DNA follows: TGTGCCAGTGGCGAGGGACAGGGGTTCTCACCCCTCCACTTT.

The chain links TRBV3-1 (or the pseudogene TRBV3-2) to TRBJ2-7, with 8 bases matching TRBD1. CDR3 length equals 12 residues. CDR1 is LGHDT, CDR2 YNNKEL, per germline (reference sequence). The ends lost 4 bases at V and 6 bases at J; junction bases unmatched: 2. CDR3 nucleotide sequence: TGTGCCAGCAGCCGGACAGGGAGCGAGCAGTACGTC. Protein product: CASSRTGSEQYV.

V and J are TRBV28 and TRBJ1-2; no firm D call. V was cut by 5 bases and J by 5 bases, with 18 bases left in between. This CDR3 comprises 15 residues. CDR1 and CDR2 from the germline V gene are MDHEN and SYDVKM. The CDR3 region has the DNA TGTGCCAGCAGTCCGAGGCTGGGTTCAATATATGGCTACACCTTC. Translation: CASSPRLGSIYGYTF.

V gene TRBV19 combines with J gene TRBJ2-1; weak D call: TRBD2 (6 bases). Germline CDR1 LNHDA, CDR2 SQIVND (reference sequence). The V and J ends lost 3 bases and 9 bases respectively, with 21 bases between them. The CDR3 spans 16 residues. The CDR3 coding sequence is TGTGCCAGTAGTATCCCAGTCGGAACGGGAGTCGGTGAGCAGTTCTTC. It codes for CASSIPVGTGVGEQFF.

This clone is deemed medium-sized. A read error may account for a junction end that differs from germline. The chain couples TRBV4-1 to TRBJ2-1, with 10 nucleotides matching TRBD2. CDR1 is MGHRA and CDR2 is YSYEKL in the germline V gene. The CDR3 extends over 15 amino acids. DNA for the CDR3: TGCGCCAGCACCCAAGGGGGACTAGCGTACAATGAGCAGTTCTTC. As protein: CASTQGGLAYNEQFF.

V gene TRBV6-1 combines with J gene TRBJ2-7; 8 nucleotides line up with TRBD1. J was trimmed by 0 bases and V by 1 base; bases with no gene match: 2. The germline V gene has CDR1 MNHNS and CDR2 SASEGT. This CDR3 comprises 15 residues. As DNA, the CDR3 is TGTGCCAGCAGTGAAGTGGGGACAGGCTCCTACGAGCAGTACGTC. Residues: CASSEVGTGSYEQYV.

V gene TRBV5-1 combines with J gene TRBJ2-3; 9 bases agree with TRBD2. The CDR3 extends over 16 amino acids. Looked up from germline, CDR1 is SGHRS and CDR2 is YFSETQ. V lost 2 bases, J lost 0 bases, and 4 bases stayed unmatched. In DNA form, the CDR3 reads TGCGCCAGCAGCTTTGGGACTAGCAAAAGCACAGATACGCAGTATTTT. Protein product: CASSFGTSKSTDTQYF.

The CDR3 DNA reads as TGTGCCAGCAGTGAAGTCCTCTACGAGCAGTACGTC. Translating gives CASSEVLYEQYV. J is TRBJ2-7 and V is TRBV6-1; D gene ambiguous. The CDR3 is made up of 12 amino acids. The germline gives CDR1 MNHNS, CDR2 SASEGT. Deletions cut 1 base from V and 3 bases from J, with 4 bases between.

The chain couples TRBV14 to TRBJ2-5; 12 bases are a match to TRBD2. This CDR3 spans 19 amino acids. V shed 2 bases and J 6 bases; nucleotides not matched to a gene: 16. Germline loops: CDR1 SGHDN, CDR2 FVKESK. The CDR3 DNA reads TGTGCCAGCAGCCAAACCCCAACCGGTACTAGCGGGAGGTTGCAGACCCAGTACTTC. This encodes CASSQTPTGTSGRLQTQYF.

The V and J genes are TRBV5-1 and TRBJ2-2, with 7 bases matching TRBD1. There are 14 residues in the CDR3. With 5 bases clipped from V and 8 bases from J, the junction kept 9 bases outside the gene matches. Germline values: CDR1 SGHRS, CDR2 YFSETQ. CDR3 amino acids: CASSPQDRLGELFF. CDR3 sequence (DNA): TGCGCCAGCAGTCCCCAGGACAGGCTAGGGGAGCTGTTTTTT.

Turning to this clone: The sample carries other DNA sequences with the same CDR3. This rearrangement joins TRBV24-1 to TRBJ1-1, with 9 bases identical to TRBD1. The CDR3 sequence is 15 residues long. Germline V gene sequence: CDR1 KGHDR, CDR2 SFDVKD. V shed 4 bases, J shed 2 bases, and the junction held 4 bases outside the gene matches. CDR3 DNA sequence: TGTGCCACCAGTGACACGACAGGGGGAAACACTGAAGCTTTCTTT. It yields the protein CATSDTTGGNTEAFF.

The V gene is TRBV2, the J gene TRBJ2-3; 7 positions match TRBD1. The CDR3 is 14 residues long. With 1 base clipped from V and 6 bases from J, the junction kept 4 bases outside the gene matches. Germline CDR1 SNHLY, CDR2 FYNNEI. CDR3 sequence (DNA): TGTGCCAGCAGTGAAGTTGGGACAGCGGATACGCAGTATTTT. This gives the protein CASSEVGTADTQYF.

The rearrangement links TRBV7-2 to TRBJ1-5, with 7 positions matching TRBD1. The CDR3 length is 15 residues. Germline values: CDR1 SGHTA, CDR2 FQGNSA. V was clipped by 1 base and J by 2 bases; unmatched bases: 2. The CDR3 is CASSLVGGGNQPQHF. The CDR3, as DNA: TGTGCCAGCAGCTTAGTAGGGGGCGGCAATCAGCCCCAGCATTTT.